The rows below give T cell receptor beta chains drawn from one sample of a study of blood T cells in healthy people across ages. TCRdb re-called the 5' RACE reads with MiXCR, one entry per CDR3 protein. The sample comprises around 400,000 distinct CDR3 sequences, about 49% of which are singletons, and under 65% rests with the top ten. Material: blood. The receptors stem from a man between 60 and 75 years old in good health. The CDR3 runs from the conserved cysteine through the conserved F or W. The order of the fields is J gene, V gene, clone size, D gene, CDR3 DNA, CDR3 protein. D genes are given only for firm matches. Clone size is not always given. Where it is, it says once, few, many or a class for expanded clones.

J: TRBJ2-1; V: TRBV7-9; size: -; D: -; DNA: TGTGCCAGCAGCTTATTATTATTAGTGAATGAGCAGTTCTTC; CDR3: CASSLLLLVNEQFF
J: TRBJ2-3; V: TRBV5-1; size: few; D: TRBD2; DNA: TGCGCCAGCAGCTCCCGACCTAGCGGGGGCACAGATACGCAGTATTTT; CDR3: CASSSRPSGGTDTQYF
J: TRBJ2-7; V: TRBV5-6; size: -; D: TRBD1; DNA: TGTGCCAGCAGTCCGCGGACAGGGGCCCCCTACGAGCAGTACTTC; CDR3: CASSPRTGAPYEQYF
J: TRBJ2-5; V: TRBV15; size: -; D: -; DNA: TGTGCCACCAGCGGCCCGGACAGCCAAGAGACCCAGTACTTC; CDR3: CATSGPDSQETQYF
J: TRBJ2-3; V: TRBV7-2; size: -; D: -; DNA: TGTGCCAGCAGCTTGAACAGGGATACGCAGTATTTT; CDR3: CASSLNRDTQYF
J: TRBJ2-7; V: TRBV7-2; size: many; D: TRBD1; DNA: TGTGCCAGCAGCTTTGGGACAGGGGCCTACGAGCAGTACTTC; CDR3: CASSFGTGAYEQYF
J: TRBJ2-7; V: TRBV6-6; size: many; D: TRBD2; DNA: TGTGCCAGCAGCCTGACTAGCGGGTCCCTCGAGCAGTACTTC; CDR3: CASSLTSGSLEQYF
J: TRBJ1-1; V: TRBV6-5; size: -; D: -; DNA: TGTGCCAGCAGTTATGAAACGAACACTGAAGCTTTCTTT; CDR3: CASSYETNTEAFF
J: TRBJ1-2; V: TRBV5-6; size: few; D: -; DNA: TGTGCCAGCAGCCCAGGGACAAGACACCCCCGCTACACCTTC; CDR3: CASSPGTRHPRYTF
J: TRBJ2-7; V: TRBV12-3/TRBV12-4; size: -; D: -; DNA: TGTGCCAGCAGTTCGAAGTTGTATCTGGGGAACGAGCAGTACTTC; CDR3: CASSSKLYLGNEQYF
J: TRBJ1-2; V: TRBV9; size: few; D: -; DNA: TGTGCCAGCAGCGTAGGGGACATACTTAACTATGGCTACACCTTC; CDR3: CASSVGDILNYGYTF
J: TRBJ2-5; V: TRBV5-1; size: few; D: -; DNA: TGCGCCAGCAGCTTGGAGAGCGCCCAAGAGACCCAGTACTTC; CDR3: CASSLESAQETQYF
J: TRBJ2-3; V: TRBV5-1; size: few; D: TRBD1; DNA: TGCGCCAGCAGCTTGGAGGGGACAGGGGAGGATACGCAGTATTTT; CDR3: CASSLEGTGEDTQYF